A single sample is the source of the 9 T cell receptor beta chains below, sequenced in a study of CD8 T cells in Susac syndrome. A quantity of about 0.5 to 1 ug RNA underwent reverse transcription using random hexamers. Each CDR3 protein is one row after TCRdb ran MiXCR on the immunoSEQ multiplex PCR reads. The sample holds around 56,000 distinct CDR3 sequences, approximately 90% seen once. Sequencing was done on a sample of CD8+ T cells from PBMCs. Receptor source: a human donor in good health.

The V gene is TRBV28, the J gene TRBJ1-6; D is uncertain. CDR1 is MDHEN and CDR2 is SYDVKM in the germline V gene. The V and J ends lost 2 bases and 0 bases respectively, with 8 bases between them. The CDR3 runs to 16 residues. CDR3 residues: CASSLGGSSYNSPLHF. The CDR3 DNA sequence: TGTGCCAGCAGTTTAGGAGGGAGCTCCTATAATTCACCCCTCCACTTT.

V usage is TRBV4-2 and J usage is TRBJ2-7, with D hard to call. The germline V gene has CDR1 LGHNA and CDR2 YNFKEQ. Trimming removed 0 bases at V and 3 bases at J, with 12 bases between. CDR3 size: 15 residues. The CDR3, as DNA: TGTGCCAGCAGCCAAGAACGGCCATCTGTCTACGAGCAGTACTTC. Its translation is CASSQERPSVYEQYF.

This clonotype was recorded only once. The V and J genes are TRBV16 and TRBJ1-1; D not certain. CDR1 is KGHSY and CDR2 is FQNENV in the germline V gene. The length of the CDR3 is 12 residues. V was shortened by 6 bases and J by 4 bases, with 9 bases between the two germline ends. CDR3 amino acids: CASRESGTEAFF. The CDR3 DNA is TGTGCCAGCAGGGAGTCGGGCACTGAAGCTTTCTTT.

CDR3 bases: TGCAGCGTTGATGCCGTGGGCGGGGAGCAGTACTTC. Amino acids: CSVDAVGGEQYF. This chain links TRBV29-1 with TRBJ2-7; perhaps TRBD2 as D (5 bases). V was cut by 3 bases and J by 7 bases, with 13 bases left in between. The CDR3 spans 12 residues. CDR1 is SQVTM and CDR2 is ANQGSEA in the germline V gene.

The J gene is TRBJ2-1, the V gene TRBV29-1; 12 nucleotides agree with TRBD2. Unmatched junction bases numbered 9, after V lost 1 base and J lost 2 bases. This CDR3 is built from 18 residues. Germline assignment: CDR1 SQVTM and CDR2 ANQGSEA. The CDR3 protein is CSVEVVPSGGATYNEQFF. CDR3 in DNA: TGCAGCGTTGAAGTTGTTCCTAGCGGGGGGGCCACCTACAATGAGCAGTTCTTC.

The gene calls are TRBV6-2 or TRBV6-3 and TRBJ1-4; weak D call: TRBD1 (6 bases). The V gene's germline CDR1 is MNHEY and CDR2 SVGEGT. This CDR3 contains 15 residues. The V end was cut by 6 bases, the J end by 7 bases, with 18 bases between. The CDR3 nucleotides are TGTGCCAGCAGGACGAACAGGGAAATTGGTGAAAAACTGTTTTTT. It encodes CASRTNREIGEKLFF.

The rearrangement uses TRBV4-1 and TRBJ2-7; D tentatively reads TRBD1 or TRBD2 (5 bases each). Per germline, CDR1 MGHRA and CDR2 YSYEKL. This CDR3 has 14 residues. Trimming removed 4 bases from V and 1 base from J, with 11 bases in between. The CDR3 spells CASSLRDRSYEQYF. The CDR3 DNA sequence: TGCGCCAGCAGCCTTCGGGACCGTTCCTACGAGCAGTACTTC.

The chain links TRBV21-1 to TRBJ2-4; the tabulated D call, TRBD1, remains unverified against the DNA. TRBV21-1 is marked as a pseudogene. This CDR3 is 16 amino acids long. The CDR3 DNA reads as TGTGCCAGCATCAACCGGGACAGGGTGGACAAAAACATTCAGTACTTC. It translates to CASINRDRVDKNIQYF.

In this sample, this clonotype turned up once. The rearrangement joins TRBV27 to TRBJ1-2; 7 bases are a match to TRBD1. The V gene's germline CDR1 is MNHEY and CDR2 SMNVEV (reference sequence). The CDR3 is made up of 17 amino acids. J lost 3 bases, V lost 1 base, and 11 bases had no gene match. CDR3 loop: CASSLWAGGENYYGYTF. In DNA, the CDR3 is TGTGCCAGCAGTTTATGGGCAGGGGGTGAAAATTACTATGGCTACACCTTC.